Following are 22 T cell receptor beta chains from one sample sequenced in a study of a mutant IDH1 vaccine in newly diagnosed glioma. The time point was: baseline, week 1 (first vaccination visit). The treatment denotes: pre-vaccination baseline after standard-of-care therapy. Sequenced by immunoSEQ multiplex PCR; TCRdb stores in-frame clones only, minus some. The sample shows approximately 88,000 clones, over 75% of them seen only once. Sequenced here: PBMCs, sampled from a glioma patient treated with radiotherapy, temozolomide or both. Receptor source: a man aged 35 to 55 with glioma.

This clone has only one observation. A much bigger clone sits one base away, suggesting this may be a read error. The genes are TRBV11-2 and TRBJ2-2; D gene uncertain. V lost 6 bases to trimming and J lost 3 bases, with 2 bases between them. Germline CDR1 is SGHAT and CDR2 is FQNNGV. The CDR3 totals 11 residues. The CDR3 here is CASSYTGELFF. The CDR3 DNA is TGTGCCAGCAGTTACACCGGGGAGCTGTTTTTT.

The chain uses TRBV7-6 and TRBJ1-5; D not certain. The length of the CDR3 is 13 residues. The germline gives CDR1 SGHVS, CDR2 FNYEAQ. V gave up 0 bases and J gave up 5 bases, with 5 bases separating them. CDR3 loop: CASSLARDQPQHF. The CDR3 region has the DNA TGTGCCAGCAGCTTAGCGCGCGATCAGCCCCAGCATTTT.

V is TRBV28 and J is TRBJ1-2; D call uncertain. This CDR3 is 12 amino acids long. V lost 5 bases, J lost 4 bases, and 8 bases lay in between. CDR1 and CDR2 from the germline V gene are MDHEN and SYDVKM. CDR3 in amino acids: CASSAEIYGYTF. The CDR3 region has the DNA TGTGCCAGCAGTGCCGAGATCTATGGCTACACCTTC.

This clone showed up just a few times. The gene calls are TRBV4-3 and TRBJ1-5; D is unresolved. The CDR3 has 13 amino acids. V was shortened by 0 bases and J by 4 bases, with 4 bases between the two germline ends. Germline CDR1 is LGHNA and CDR2 is YSLEER. As DNA, the CDR3 is TGCGCCAGCAGCCAAGAATGGAATCAGCCCCAGCATTTT. Translation gives CASSQEWNQPQHF.

The rearrangement links TRBV14 to TRBJ2-1, with 8 bases matching TRBD2. V lost 5 bases and J lost 5; bases outside the gene matches: 8. The germline V gene encodes CDR1 SGHDN and CDR2 FVKESK. There are 15 residues in the CDR3. Here the CDR3 reads CASSIQAGGHNEQFF. DNA for the CDR3: TGTGCCAGCAGCATTCAGGCGGGGGGCCACAATGAGCAGTTCTTC. The variable domain in full, with the rest retrieved from reference TRBV14 and TRBJ2-1, is EAGVTQFPSHSVIEKGQTVTLRCDPISGHDNLYWYRRVMGKEIKFLLHFVKESKQDESGMPNNRFLAERTGGTYSTLKVQPAELEDSGVYFCASSIQAGGHNEQFFGPGTRLTVL.

This chain connects TRBV5-1 to TRBJ2-1; no firm D call. V lost 5 bases and J lost 2, with 8 bases in between. This CDR3 has 13 residues. The germline gives CDR1 SGHRS, CDR2 YFSETQ. The CDR3 here is CASRETTYNEQFF. CDR3 nucleotides: TGCGCCAGCAGAGAGACAACCTACAATGAGCAGTTCTTC.

This clone was detected only a few times. The chain combines TRBV30 with TRBJ1-2; 7 bases fit TRBD1. V trimming: 3 bases; J trimming: 2 bases; junction bases outside the gene matches: 9. The CDR3 is 15 residues long. Germline CDR1 reads GTSNPN; CDR2 reads SVGIG (reference sequence). CDR3 region: CAWSGPGTVNYGYTF. The CDR3 coding sequence is TGTGCCTGGAGCGGACCCGGGACAGTAAACTATGGCTACACCTTC.

The V and J genes are TRBV27 and TRBJ1-1; D perhaps matches TRBD1 (6 bases). Germline V lookup: CDR1 MNHEY, CDR2 SMNVEV (reference sequence). This CDR3 spans 14 amino acids. V lost 4 bases and J lost 0, with 9 bases in between. The CDR3, as DNA: TGTGCCAGCAGTTGGGGGGCCTTGAACACTGAAGCTTTCTTT. As protein: CASSWGALNTEAFF.

The chain recombines TRBV28 with TRBJ1-4, with a weak D call TRBD1 (6 bases). Trimming removed 3 bases at V and 4 bases at J, with 9 bases between. Germline V gene lookup returns CDR1 MDHEN and CDR2 SYDVKM. This CDR3 is 14 amino acids long. CDR3 loop: CASSFTGLNEKLFF. DNA for the CDR3: TGTGCCAGCAGTTTTACAGGGCTTAATGAAAAACTGTTTTTT. The complete variable domain, with remaining parts taken from reference TRBV28 and TRBJ1-4, reads DVKVTQSSRYLVKRTGEKVFLECVQDMDHENMFWYRQDPGLGLRLIYFSYDVKMKEKGDIPEGYSVSREKKERFSLILESASTNQTSMYLCASSFTGLNEKLFFGSGTQLSVL.

This clone was counted a single time. The chain carries TRBV7-2 and TRBJ2-5; D might be TRBD2 (7 bases). This CDR3 comprises 15 residues. Looked up from germline, CDR1 is SGHTA and CDR2 is FQGNSA. Between the trimmed V and J ends, which lost 5 bases and 4 bases, there was a span of 17 bases. CDR3 loop: CASSPRGGGGETQYF. In DNA form, the CDR3 reads TGTGCCAGCAGCCCTCGAGGGGGAGGGGGAGAGACCCAGTACTTC.

This clone was seen a single time. The chain couples TRBV5-4 to TRBJ2-2; D uncertain. Per the germline V gene, CDR1 is SGHNT and CDR2 is YYREEE (reference sequence). V lost 2 bases and J 2 bases, leaving 7 bases between the germline ends. The CDR3 contains 14 residues. The CDR3 DNA is TGTGCCAGCAGCTTTAGTCCTAACACCGGGGAGCTGTTTTTT. Translated, it gives CASSFSPNTGELFF.

The chain recombines TRBV6-5 with TRBJ2-1, with D perhaps matching TRBD1 or TRBD2 (5 bases each). The ends were cut back, 2 bases at V and 7 bases at J, with 6 bases in the middle. CDR3 size: 12 residues. CDR1 MNHEY and CDR2 SVGAGI come from the germline V gene. CDR3 DNA sequence: TGTGCCAGCAGTTACGGGGGAAATGAGCAGTTCTTC. This sequence encodes CASSYGGNEQFF.

The J gene is TRBJ1-5, the V gene TRBV7-9, with unresolved D. Germline assignment: CDR1 SEHNR and CDR2 FQNEAQ (reference sequence). V dropped 5 bases and J dropped 1 base, with 18 bases sitting between them. The CDR3 contains 17 residues. For the CDR3, the DNA is TGTGCCAGCAGCGCCAATCCGGAAGGGTTGAGCAATCAGCCCCAGCATTTT. It translates to CASSANPEGLSNQPQHF.

Judged by abundance, this clone is medium-sized. The genes are TRBV2 and TRBJ1-2; no reliable D call. Germline V lookup: CDR1 SNHLY, CDR2 FYNNEI. CDR3 length: 17 residues. Deletions cut 5 bases from V and 0 bases from J, with 19 bases between. CDR3 amino acids: CASSIRTAPLTNYGYTF. DNA of the CDR3: TGTGCCAGCAGTATTAGAACAGCCCCACTAACTAACTATGGCTACACCTTC.

The V gene is TRBV27, the J gene TRBJ1-4, with 8 nucleotides matching TRBD1. With 5 bases clipped from V and 4 bases from J, the junction kept 6 bases outside the gene matches. This CDR3 region has 15 residues. CDR1 and CDR2 from the germline V gene are MNHEY and SMNVEV (reference sequence). CDR3 bases: TGTGCCAGCAGTCGAGACAGGGGTAATAATGAAAAACTGTTTTTT. Translation: CASSRDRGNNEKLFF.

This clone was seen a few times. The V call is TRBV7-9, the J call TRBJ1-1; D remains unclear. Trimming took off 5 bases at V and 1 base at J, with 5 bases between the two ends. Germline V gives CDR1 SEHNR, CDR2 FQNEAQ (reference sequence). The CDR3 runs 12 residues. CDR3 nucleotide sequence: TGTGCCAGCAGCAGCCAGAACACTGAAGCTTTCTTT. This translates into CASSSQNTEAFF.

This clone occurred a few times. The chain uses TRBV19 and TRBJ2-2, with TRBD2 identical over 12 bases. Trimming removed 4 bases from V and 0 bases from J; junction bases left unmatched: 6. In germline, CDR1 is LNHDA, CDR2 SQIVND (reference sequence). This CDR3 is 18 amino acids long. In DNA, the CDR3 is TGTGCCAGTAGTAGGGAACTAGCGGGAGGCTCGAACACCGGGGAGCTGTTTTTT. Its translation is CASSRELAGGSNTGELFF.

A remark on this clone: One end of the junction varies from germline; a read error may be responsible. The chain has TRBV2 and TRBJ2-1; no clear D gene. The CDR3 runs to 14 residues. Germline V CDR1 and CDR2: SNHLY, FYNNEI. CDR3 protein: CARSEGSDGNEQFF. CDR3 coding DNA: TGTGCCAGGAGTGAAGGTAGTGACGGGAATGAGCAGTTCTTC.

This clone was seen a few times. The J gene is TRBJ1-2, the V gene TRBV5-1, with D unresolved. This CDR3 is 14 amino acids long. Germline assignment: CDR1 SGHRS and CDR2 YFSETQ. V lost 0 bases to trimming and J lost 1 base, with 7 bases between them. The CDR3 is CASSLAADNYGYTF. The CDR3 region has the DNA TGCGCCAGCAGCTTGGCGGCGGATAACTATGGCTACACCTTC.

The chain recombines TRBV7-2 with TRBJ1-2, with D tentatively TRBD1 (5 bases). Germline V gene data show CDR1 as SGHTA and CDR2 as FQGNSA. With 7 bases removed from V and 2 bases from J, the gap between germline ends came to 14 bases. This CDR3 comprises 14 residues. CDR3: CASTPAGRNYGYTF. For the CDR3, the DNA is TGTGCCAGCACCCCTGCGGGACGGAACTATGGCTACACCTTC.

The genes are TRBV19 and TRBJ2-5; D remains unclear. CDR1 is LNHDA and CDR2 is SQIVND in the germline V gene (reference sequence). The CDR3 covers 12 residues. The V gene lost 2 bases and the J gene lost 3 bases, with 4 bases spanning the gap. This CDR3 is CASSITKETQYF. The CDR3 nucleotides are TGTGCCAGTAGTATAACCAAAGAGACCCAGTACTTC.

This chain uses TRBV21-1 with TRBJ1-4. TRBV21-1 represents a pseudogene. CDR3 length: 16 residues. This chain's CDR3 is CASSPSWQSTNEKLFF. The CDR3 region has the DNA TGTGCCAGCAGTCCTAGTTGGCAGTCAACTAATGAAAAACTGTTTTTT.